This T cell receptor beta chain was found in a study of OX40 agonist ivuxolimab in advanced cancers. Sequencing used immunoSEQ multiplex PCR; TCRdb keeps in-frame clones, though not all of them. The profile covers roughly 90,000 clones, with around 88% appearing a single time and approximately 1.5% taken by the ten largest. The source material was CD4+ or CD8+ T cells sorted from blood, sampled in a trial of the OX40 agonist ivuxolimab. The origin of this receptor is an adult with an advanced solid tumor such as melanoma, head and neck, liver or kidney cancer.

Here the CDR3 reads CASSEAWRDGYTF. DNA of the CDR3: TGTGCCAGCAGTGAAGCATGGCGGGACGGCTACACCTTC. The chain recombines TRBV2 with TRBJ1-2, with D maybe TRBD1 (5 bases). This CDR3 contains 13 residues. Trimming removed 0 bases at V and 8 bases at J, with 10 bases between. Germline assignment: CDR1 SNHLY and CDR2 FYNNEI.